This TCR beta chain derives from a study of post-analysis software for immune sequencing data. Broader study findings: Four or five TRBV segments, TRBV5-6, TRBV5-1 and TRBV20-1 among them, were found more frequent in patients than controls.

To note about this clonotype: The antigen remains unidentified.

Unique molecular identifiers featured in each of the TCR beta cDNA libraries. TCRdb reprocessed the PCR reads with MiXCR, giving one entry per CDR3 protein. Here the sample spans about 680,000 distinct CDR3 sequences, about 60% being singletons. Trimming removed 1 base from V and 8 bases from J; junction bases left unmatched: 11. The CDR3 is 16 amino acids. Germline CDR1 is SNHLY and CDR2 is FYNNEI. What was sequenced was blood. The TCR originated in a girl aged 2 to 9 with multiple sclerosis. The gene calls are TRBV2 and TRBJ2-1; TRBD2 matches 7 bases. CDR3 DNA sequence: TGTGCCAGCAGTGAAGAAGCGGGAAGGGGTTGGGATGAGCAGTTCTTC. It codes for CASSEEAGRGWDEQFF.